Below, 32 T cell receptor beta chains from the same sample are listed, as sequenced in a study of T-cell reconstitution after alpha-beta-depleted transplantation in children. Unique molecular identifiers were built into the TCRbeta library. One entry per CDR3 protein, called by TCRdb with MiXCR from the PCR reads. The sample gives hundreds of thousands of distinct CDR3 sequences, around 11% of which show up once; 2% to 3% is in the top ten. Specimen: PBMCs from the stem cell graft donor, collected from the stem cell graft. Source of these receptors: a human donor who donated a stem cell graft to a child with acute lymphoblastic leukemia.

This clonotype was observed many times. The chain has TRBV12-3 or TRBV12-4 and TRBJ2-5; D unclear. The CDR3 loop spans 12 amino acids. With 5 bases removed from V and 2 bases from J, the gap between germline ends came to 6 bases. CDR3 protein: CASSHSQETQYF. The CDR3 nucleotides read TGTGCCAGCAGTCACTCACAAGAGACCCAGTACTTC.

This clonotype was found many times. The V gene is TRBV5-6, the J gene TRBJ2-3, with D perhaps matching TRBD2 (5 bases). The CDR3 covers 14 residues. Germline lookup yields CDR1 SGHDT and CDR2 YYEEEE. The germline V and J ends were trimmed by 2 bases and 4 bases, with 11 bases remaining between them. In DNA form, the CDR3 reads TGTGCCAGCAGCTTACCGGTGAGGGCAGATACGCAGTATTTT. It is translated as CASSLPVRADTQYF. The variable domain in full, with the rest retrieved from reference TRBV5-6 and TRBJ2-3, is DAGVTQSPTHLIKTRGQQVTLRCSPKSGHDTVSWYQQALGQGPQFIFQYYEEEERQRGNFPDRFSGHQFPNYSSELNVNALLLGDSALYLCASSLPVRADTQYFGPGTRLTVL.

At least ten counts were recorded for this clonotype. This chain uses TRBV27 with TRBJ1-2; TRBD1 aligns across 9 bases. Germline V gene sequence: CDR1 MNHEY, CDR2 SMNVEV (reference sequence). This CDR3 has 14 residues. V shed 8 bases and J 8 bases; nucleotides not matched to a gene: 12. The CDR3 is CASFGTGSSGGYTF. The DNA of the CDR3 is TGTGCCAGCTTCGGGACAGGGTCTAGCGGCGGCTACACCTTC.

This clonotype has ten or more counts. The junction shows a germline mismatch at one end, possibly a read error. V and J are TRBV12-3 or TRBV12-4 and TRBJ2-1; a possible D gene is TRBD2 (6 bases). CDR3 size: 10 residues. CDR3 DNA: TGTGCCAGCAGTCTAGCGAGGCAGTTCTTC. Translating it yields CASSLARQFF.

This clonotype was observed at least ten times. The rearrangement links TRBV10-3 to TRBJ1-1; TRBD1 matches 9 bases. Germline V gives CDR1 ENHRY, CDR2 SYGVKD. The CDR3 is made up of 15 amino acids. With V trimmed by 4 bases and J by 6 bases, 9 bases remained unmatched. Written as DNA, the CDR3 is TGTGCCATCAGTGCCCCCGACAGGGGGAGAGCTGAAGCTTTCTTT. Encoded protein: CAISAPDRGRAEAFF.

This clonotype appeared many times. V gene TRBV28 combines with J gene TRBJ1-2; 9 bases fit TRBD1. Trimming removed 10 bases from V and 7 bases from J; junction bases left unmatched: 10. The CDR3 has 13 amino acids. CDR1 is MDHEN and CDR2 is SYDVKM in the germline V gene. DNA for the CDR3: TGTGCCATCAAGACAGGGGGAGTACGTGGCTACACCTTC. Encoded protein: CAIKTGGVRGYTF.

This clonotype appeared many times. In DNA, the CDR3 is TGTGCCATCAGGAGGGCTGGGCCTGGCTCTTACGAGCAGTACTTC. Its protein is CAIRRAGPGSYEQYF. The chain uses TRBV10-3 and TRBJ2-7, with D possibly matching TRBD2 (5 bases). The CDR3 is made up of 15 amino acids. The germline V gene has CDR1 ENHRY and CDR2 SYGVKD. Trimming took off 6 bases at V and 4 bases at J, with 19 bases between the two ends.

This clonotype was recorded many times. The V call is TRBV15, the J call TRBJ2-5; possible D gene TRBD2, 7 bases. Germline lookup yields CDR1 LNHNV and CDR2 YYDKDF (reference sequence). The CDR3 has 17 residues. Trimming took off 0 bases at V and 5 bases at J, with 19 bases between the two ends. The CDR3 spells CATSRERGEGPLETQYF. In DNA form, the CDR3 reads TGTGCCACCAGCAGAGAGAGGGGGGAGGGCCCGTTGGAGACCCAGTACTTC.

This clonotype was picked up many times. The genes are TRBV6-5 and TRBJ2-7; TRBD2 might be the D (5 bases). Trimming pared 0 bases from V and 6 bases from J, leaving 15 bases between. This CDR3 comprises 15 residues. Per the germline V gene, CDR1 is MNHEY and CDR2 is SVGAGI. CDR3 sequence: CASSYSAGSAGEQYF. The DNA of the CDR3 is TGTGCCAGCAGTTACTCCGCGGGCTCTGCAGGCGAGCAGTACTTC.

The V gene is TRBV30, the J gene TRBJ2-3; no clear D. V lost 2 bases, J lost 2 bases, and 2 bases lay in between. The CDR3 runs 11 residues. Germline V CDR1 and CDR2: GTSNPN, SVGIG (reference sequence). The CDR3 is CAWSFTDTQYF. In DNA form, the CDR3 reads TGTGCCTGGAGTTTCACAGATACGCAGTATTTT.

At least ten counts were recorded for this clonotype. The chain employs TRBV7-2 and TRBJ2-7, with TRBD2 as a possible D gene (5 bases). Germline CDR1 is SGHTA and CDR2 is FQGNSA. This CDR3 contains 14 residues. V lost 1 base, J lost 2 bases, and 9 bases lay in between. This chain's CDR3 is CASSLVSGAYEQYF. DNA for the CDR3: TGTGCCAGCAGCTTAGTCAGCGGCGCCTACGAGCAGTACTTC.

At least ten counts were recorded for this clonotype. The gene calls are TRBV15 and TRBJ2-5; 8 bases are a match to TRBD1. The germline CDR1 and CDR2 sequences are LNHNV and YYDKDF (reference sequence). J was trimmed by 2 bases and V by 0 bases; bases with no gene match: 2. The CDR3 contains 15 residues. The CDR3 here is CATSRDGQGQETQYF. The CDR3 DNA reads TGTGCCACCAGCAGAGATGGACAGGGTCAAGAGACCCAGTACTTC.

This clonotype appeared many times. The V gene is TRBV3-1, the J gene TRBJ2-7; D is uncertain. Germline V CDR1 and CDR2: LGHDT, YNNKEL (reference sequence). V was shortened by 0 bases and J by 4 bases, with 13 bases between the two germline ends. The CDR3 length is 15 residues. This CDR3 is CASSQDLLSGYEQYF. In nucleotides, the CDR3 is TGTGCCAGCAGCCAAGATCTACTCTCGGGTTACGAGCAGTACTTC.

This clonotype has a count of ten or more. The chain uses TRBV7-2 and TRBJ1-4; possibly TRBD1 for D (5 bases). V shed 1 base and J shed 1 base, with 7 bases lying between them. Germline V gives CDR1 SGHTA, CDR2 FQGNSA. The CDR3 sequence is 15 residues long. The CDR3 loop is CASSLERGTNEKLFF. The DNA of the CDR3 is TGTGCCAGCAGCTTAGAAAGGGGAACTAATGAAAAACTGTTTTTT.

This clonotype was seen many times. The rearrangement joins TRBV5-6 to TRBJ2-5; 7 nucleotides agree with TRBD1. CDR1 and CDR2 from the germline V gene are SGHDT and YYEEEE. V gave up 2 bases and J gave up 5 bases; unmatched junction bases: 6. The CDR3 is 14 amino acids. DNA of the CDR3: TGTGCCAGCAGCTTCTTGACAGGGCGGGAGACCCAGTACTTC. This gives the protein CASSFLTGRETQYF.

This clonotype was recorded many times. The genes are TRBV30 and TRBJ2-1; D gene uncertain. The CDR3 is made up of 14 amino acids. Trimming left V 2 bases short and J 5 bases short, with 13 bases between. Germline CDR1 GTSNPN, CDR2 SVGIG (reference sequence). The CDR3 DNA reads TGTGCCTGGAGTCGTGTCCCTCTAAACAATGAGCAGTTCTTC. Residues: CAWSRVPLNNEQFF.

This clonotype was seen at least ten times. V usage is TRBV20-1 and J usage is TRBJ2-2; 12 bases are a match to TRBD2. Germline CDR1 reads DFQATT; CDR2 reads SNEGSKA (reference sequence). There are 15 residues in the CDR3. V lost 2 bases and J lost 5; bases outside the gene matches: 3. In DNA form, the CDR3 reads TGCAGTGCTAGACTAGCGGGGGGGCGGACCGGGGAGCTGTTTTTT. This sequence encodes CSARLAGGRTGELFF.

This clonotype was recorded many times. Germline is not matched at one junction end, which may reflect a read error. The chain carries TRBV20-1 and TRBJ2-7; D may be TRBD2 (5 bases). Germline CDR1 DFQATT, CDR2 SNEGSKA (reference sequence). There are 13 residues in the CDR3. The CDR3 sequence is CSARTLEESRAVF. The CDR3 DNA follows: TGCAGTGCTAGAACGTTGGAGGAGAGCCGGGCCGTGTTC.

This clonotype has ten or more counts. The chain uses TRBV12-3 or TRBV12-4 and TRBJ2-2; D perhaps matches TRBD2 (6 bases). The V end was cut by 3 bases, the J end by 8 bases, with 19 bases between. This CDR3 is 16 amino acids long. CDR3 in DNA: TGTGCCAGCAGTTTCGGGGGAGGAACATCGAAGGGGGAGCTGTTTTTT. It is translated as CASSFGGGTSKGELFF.

CDR3 amino acids: CSADTSYNEQFF. Here the CDR3 DNA reads TGCAGTGCTGACACATCCTACAATGAGCAGTTCTTC. This chain connects TRBV20-1 to TRBJ2-1; no clear D. Germline-derived CDR1 and CDR2 are DFQATT and SNEGSKA (reference sequence). The CDR3 spans 12 residues. V was shortened by 5 bases and J by 1 base, with 6 bases between the two germline ends.

This clonotype was recorded at least ten times. The gene calls are TRBV20-1 and TRBJ2-7, with TRBD1 matching over 7 bases. V dropped 0 bases and J dropped 4; count of bases not matched to a gene: 9. The CDR3 totals 15 residues. Germline CDR1 DFQATT, CDR2 SNEGSKA (reference sequence). CDR3 sequence reads: CSARDQDRPDYEQYF. As DNA, the CDR3 is TGCAGTGCTAGAGATCAGGACAGGCCCGATTACGAGCAGTACTTC.

This clonotype was seen repeatedly, ten times or more. This chain joins TRBV12-3 or TRBV12-4 and TRBJ2-5, with 10 bases lining up with TRBD1. Trimming removed 5 bases from V and 3 bases from J; junction bases left unmatched: 6. CDR3 size: 15 residues. DNA of the CDR3: TGTGCCAGCAGTAAAGGACAGGGGGGAAAAGAGACCCAGTACTTC. Translation: CASSKGQGGKETQYF.

CDR3 protein: CASSTAQGRATEAFF. CDR3 sequence (DNA): TGTGCCAGCAGCACGGCACAGGGGCGGGCCACTGAAGCTTTCTTT. V gene TRBV7-2 combines with J gene TRBJ1-1; 7 nucleotides match TRBD1. CDR3 length: 15 residues. Germline assignment: CDR1 SGHTA and CDR2 FQGNSA. With 5 bases clipped from V and 4 bases from J, the junction kept 10 bases outside the gene matches.

On this clonotype: A read error is possible here, since a much larger clone lies one base away. The gene calls are TRBV6-5 and TRBJ2-7, with 7 positions matching TRBD2. TRBJ2-1 explains the end of the DNA better; the J call may be wrong. The CDR3 extends over 12 amino acids. The germline gives CDR1 MNHEY, CDR2 SVGAGI. The CDR3 spells CASSSRGSEQFF. The CDR3 nucleotides are TGTGCCAGCAGTTCCCGCGGGAGCGAGCAGTTCTTC.

Notes on this clonotype: This sequence may be a read error, since a much larger clone differs from it by one base. V and J are TRBV12-3 or TRBV12-4 and TRBJ2-7; 10 bases match TRBD1. The CDR3 consists of 14 residues. The CDR3 is CASSFRGQGYERYF. CDR3 bases: TGTGCCAGCAGTTTTCGGGGACAGGGGTACGAGCGGTACTTC.

The V and J genes are TRBV19 and TRBJ2-2; D perhaps matches TRBD2 (6 bases). This CDR3 comprises 14 residues. The germline V gene encodes CDR1 LNHDA and CDR2 SQIVND (reference sequence). The ends were cut back, 6 bases at V and 6 bases at J, with 14 bases in the middle. The CDR3 is CASRMGGSAGELFF. The DNA of the CDR3 is TGTGCCAGTAGGATGGGGGGAAGCGCCGGGGAGCTGTTTTTT.

This rearrangement joins TRBV5-1 to TRBJ2-1; D not certain. The V end was cut by 0 bases, the J end by 0 bases, with 10 bases between. Looked up from germline, CDR1 is SGHRS and CDR2 is YFSETQ. This CDR3 is 16 amino acids long. For the CDR3, the DNA is TGCGCCAGCAGCTTGGACAGAATTTACTCCTACAATGAGCAGTTCTTC. Its translation is CASSLDRIYSYNEQFF.

This clonotype appeared many times. The chain employs TRBV5-6 and TRBJ2-1; perhaps TRBD1 as D (5 bases). Trimming removed 1 base at V and 1 base at J, with 18 bases between. CDR1 is SGHDT and CDR2 is YYEEEE in the germline V gene. The CDR3 has 18 residues. The CDR3 nucleotides read TGTGCCAGCAGCTTGTGGAAACGCAGGGTCGTTTCCTACAATGAGCAGTTCTTC. It encodes CASSLWKRRVVSYNEQFF.

This clonotype was detected ten times or more. The rearrangement links TRBV12-3 or TRBV12-4 to TRBJ2-1; 8 positions agree with TRBD1. This CDR3 is 15 amino acids long. V dropped 6 bases and J dropped 7; count of bases not matched to a gene: 11. CDR3 DNA: TGTGCCAGCAGACTTTCGACAGGGGATAATAATGAGCAGTTCTTC. It encodes CASRLSTGDNNEQFF.

This clonotype has ten or more counts. The rearrangement links TRBV18 to TRBJ2-7, with D perhaps TRBD1 (5 bases). CDR1 and CDR2 from the germline V gene are KGHSH and LQKENI. V lost 3 bases, J lost 1 base, and 10 bases lay in between. The CDR3 has 14 amino acids. CDR3 in amino acids: CASSPEQGSYEQYF. DNA of the CDR3: TGTGCCAGCTCACCTGAGCAGGGTTCCTACGAGCAGTACTTC.

This clonotype appeared many times. The genes are TRBV5-1 and TRBJ2-1; 7 bases align to TRBD2. The V and J ends lost 5 bases and 6 bases, in that order; junction bases with no gene match: 8. The CDR3 is 14 amino acids. Looked up from germline, CDR1 is SGHRS and CDR2 is YFSETQ. This CDR3 is CASSPSGRLNEQFF. In nucleotides, the CDR3 is TGCGCCAGCAGTCCCTCCGGGAGGCTCAATGAGCAGTTCTTC.

The chain uses TRBV2 and TRBJ2-7; D remains unclear. In germline, CDR1 is SNHLY, CDR2 FYNNEI. With 3 bases removed from V and 6 bases from J, the gap between germline ends came to 9 bases. This CDR3 has 12 residues. The CDR3 DNA follows: TGTGCCAGCAGTGAGATGCCCCTCGAGCAGTACTTC. Residues: CASSEMPLEQYF.